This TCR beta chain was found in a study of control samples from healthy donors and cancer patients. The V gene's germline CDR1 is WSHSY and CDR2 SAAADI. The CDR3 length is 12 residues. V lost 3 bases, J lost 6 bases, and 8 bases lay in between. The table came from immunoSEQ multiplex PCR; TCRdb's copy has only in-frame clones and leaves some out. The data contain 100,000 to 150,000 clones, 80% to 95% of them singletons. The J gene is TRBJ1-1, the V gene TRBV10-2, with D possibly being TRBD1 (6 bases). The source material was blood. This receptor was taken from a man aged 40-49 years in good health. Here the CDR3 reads CASSEQGAEAFF. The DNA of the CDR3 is TGCGCCAGCAGTGAACAGGGCGCTGAAGCTTTCTTT.